The clone carrying this TCR beta chain was detected only a few times. Its specificity is unknown. J was trimmed by 3 bases and V by 1 base; bases with no gene match: 5. This CDR3 has 15 amino acids. Germline V CDR1 and CDR2: SEHNR, FQNEAQ (reference sequence). These data belong to a study of T cell repertoires in cytomegalovirus infection. Study-wide background: The authors relied on CMV epitopes, both recently identified HLA-C-restricted and well-studied HLA-B-restricted. CMV infection together with matching HLA type was indicated by public TCR beta signatures. General study findings and limits: Cumulative frequency (of public TCR beta family members) identified carriers of CMV plus the relevant HLA. Ex vivo responses were dominated by HLA-C-restricted CMV-specific TCR beta clonotypes.

TCRdb redid the calling of the reads with MiXCR, one entry per CDR3 protein. This repertoire shows some 320,000 distinct CDR3 sequences, 25% to 35% found once; its top ten account for 20%. The sample was cultured PBMCs, taken from culture after CMV antigen stimulation. The TCR was taken from a human donor in good health (CMV status not recorded). Some clones in this sample may be carry-over from other donors' samples. The chain is built from TRBV7-9 and TRBJ1-1, with TRBD1 matching 7 bases. The CDR3 region is CASSLEVTGDTEAFF. The CDR3 nucleotides read TGTGCCAGCAGCTTAGAGGTAACAGGGGACACTGAAGCTTTCTTT.